The 7 T cell receptor beta chains in this list originate from one sample, sequenced in a study of cytomegalovirus exposure and HLA in healthy donors. The PCR had 60 Vbeta and 13 Jbeta primers. Data came from immunoSEQ multiplex PCR; TCRdb stores just in-frame clones and leaves some out. In all, the sample yields 150,000 to 250,000 clones. The material sequenced was PBMCs. Source of these receptors: a boy aged 5-17 years in good health and CMV-seronegative.

The chain joins TRBV11-2 to TRBJ2-7; D might be TRBD2 (5 bases). The CDR3 has 15 amino acids. V dropped 1 base and J dropped 2 bases, with 12 bases sitting between them. Germline CDR1 reads SGHAT; CDR2 reads FQNNGV. For the CDR3, the DNA is TGTGCCAGCAGCTTAGGTGGCGGGTATGCCTACGAGCAGTACTTC. It yields the protein CASSLGGGYAYEQYF.

This chain connects TRBV7-9 to TRBJ1-6, with 9 bases lining up with TRBD1. The germline CDR1 and CDR2 sequences are SEHNR and FQNEAQ (reference sequence). Losses at the gene ends were 5 bases for V and 9 bases for J; bases not matched to a gene: 11. This CDR3 spans 16 amino acids. The CDR3 nucleotides read TGTGCCAGCAGCGGACAACAGGGGGCGGGCGGTTCACCCCTCCACTTT. Protein: CASSGQQGAGGSPLHF. Based on the CDR3 plus reference TRBV7-9 and TRBJ1-6, the full variable domain is DTGVSQNPRHKITKRGQNVTFRCDPISEHNRLYWYRQTLGQGPEFLTYFQNEAQLEKSRLLSDRFSAERPKGSFSTLEIQRTEQGDSAMYLCASSGQQGAGGSPLHFGNGTRLTVT.

The DNA of the CDR3 is TGCGCCAGCAGCTGGTCCGGGACAGGGGCTTTTGTAGGAAACACCATATATTTT. This codes for CASSWSGTGAFVGNTIYF. The chain links TRBV5-1 to TRBJ1-3, with 10 bases aligning to TRBD1. The CDR3 consists of 18 residues. V shed 3 bases, J shed 4 bases, and the junction held 13 bases outside the gene matches. Germline assignment: CDR1 SGHRS and CDR2 YFSETQ.

The CDR3 region is CASSGVRGRATGELFF. The CDR3, as DNA: TGTGCCAGCAGTGGGGTTAGAGGGCGTGCCACCGGGGAGCTGTTTTTT. The genes are TRBV2 and TRBJ2-2, with D perhaps TRBD2 (5 bases). V lost 4 bases to trimming and J lost 4 bases, with 16 bases between them. The germline CDR1 and CDR2 sequences are SNHLY and FYNNEI. CDR3 size: 16 residues. Looking up the rest from reference TRBV2 and TRBJ2-2 gives the full variable domain: EPEVTQTPSHQVTQMGQEVILRCVPISNHLYFYWYRQILGQKVEFLVSFYNNEISEKSEIFDDQFSVERPDGSNFTLKIRSTKLEDSAMYFCASSGVRGRATGELFFGEGSRLTVL.

The chain links TRBV15 to TRBJ2-6; possibly TRBD1 for D (7 bases). V dropped 1 base and J dropped 1 base, with 17 bases sitting between them. Germline V gene data show CDR1 as LNHNV and CDR2 as YYDKDF (reference sequence). There are 19 residues in the CDR3. The CDR3 sequence: CATSRGRDSVISGANVLTF. CDR3 bases: TGTGCCACCAGCAGAGGGAGGGACAGCGTTATATCTGGGGCCAACGTCCTGACTTTC.

The V gene is TRBV29-1, the J gene TRBJ1-2; 7 nucleotides align to TRBD1. Germline V gives CDR1 SQVTM, CDR2 ANQGSEA. J was trimmed by 3 bases and V by 7 bases; bases with no gene match: 5. This CDR3 has 12 amino acids. CDR3 in DNA: TGCAGCGCCGTGACAGGGCACTATGGCTACACCTTC. It is translated as CSAVTGHYGYTF.

V usage is TRBV6-1 and J usage is TRBJ1-2; the D gene is possibly TRBD1 (6 bases). The CDR3 has 15 residues. The V end lost 0 bases, the J end lost 4 bases, and 12 bases lay between the germline ends. The germline gives CDR1 MNHNS, CDR2 SASEGT. The CDR3 coding sequence is TGTGCCAGCAGTGAAGCGCTTCAGGGGTTCTATGGCTACACCTTC. It encodes CASSEALQGFYGYTF.